The sequence of this T cell receptor beta chain was determined in a study of cytomegalovirus exposure and HLA in healthy donors. Study as a whole: Tens of millions of unique TCRs from HLA-typed donors made up an early data release. Findings and caveats of the study: Reported performance of the classifier showed diagnosis of cytomegalovirus status with high specificity and sensitivity. Researchers catalogued about 150 TCR beta chains as cytomegalovirus-associated.

Note on this clone: Its antigen is as yet unknown.

The PCR used 60 Vbeta and 13 Jbeta primers. Clones were sequenced by immunoSEQ multiplex PCR, and TCRdb holds only the in-frame ones, with some missing. Among over 130,000 clones listed, 60% to 80% were seen once. Sequencing was carried out using PBMCs. The clonotype comes from a woman between 25 and 40 years old in good health and CMV-seronegative.

CDR3 residues: CASSMGQGWSPLHF. The CDR3 nucleotides read TGTGCCAGCAGCATGGGACAGGGGTGGTCACCCCTCCACTTT. The chain employs TRBV27 and TRBJ1-6, with TRBD1 matching 10 bases. The junction had 6 bases not matched to a gene; V was cut back by 6 bases and J by 10 bases. The CDR3 consists of 14 residues. Germline CDR1 is MNHEY and CDR2 is SMNVEV (reference sequence).